The 8 T cell receptor beta chains below come from one sample, sequenced in a study of control samples from healthy donors and cancer patients. The repertoire was sequenced with immunoSEQ multiplex PCR; TCRdb's copy has only in-frame clones and lacks some. The sample carries over 100,000 clones, approximately 90% recorded once. The sequenced material came from blood. These receptors were collected from a human donor in good health. The donor label of this sample is uncertain.

A few counts support this clone. Other nucleotide sequences from this sample produce the same CDR3. The chain combines TRBV2 with TRBJ2-3; D remains ambiguous. V dropped 6 bases and J dropped 1 base, with 8 bases sitting between them. The CDR3 contains 13 residues. Germline V gene sequence: CDR1 SNHLY, CDR2 FYNNEI. In DNA form, the CDR3 reads TGTGCCAGCAGAGTCGGCCGCACAGATACGCAGTATTTT. This encodes CASRVGRTDTQYF.

This chain connects TRBV24-1 to TRBJ1-1; D gene uncertain. Germline V CDR1 and CDR2: KGHDR, SFDVKD. This CDR3 spans 13 amino acids. Trimming removed 4 bases at V and 8 bases at J, with 13 bases between. The chain's CDR3 is CATSEVDGFEAFF. CDR3 nucleotide sequence: TGTGCCACCAGTGAAGTGGACGGGTTCGAAGCTTTCTTT.

V gene TRBV5-8 combines with J gene TRBJ2-4; 7 nucleotides line up with TRBD2. Per germline, CDR1 SGHTS and CDR2 YDEGEE. This CDR3 has 19 amino acids. V lost 5 bases to trimming and J lost 2 bases; unmatched junction nucleotides: 19. The CDR3 region is CASRKPPGDGGLTKNIQYF. The CDR3 nucleotides are TGTGCCAGCAGAAAACCCCCCGGGGACGGGGGACTAACCAAAAACATTCAGTACTTC.

Only one count was recorded for this clone. The chain employs TRBV28 and TRBJ1-5; maybe TRBD1 (6 bases). Germline CDR1 and CDR2: MDHEN and SYDVKM. The CDR3 totals 14 residues. Trimming left V 9 bases short and J 4 bases short, with 16 bases between. The CDR3: CASQWTVSNQPQHF. CDR3 nucleotides: TGTGCCAGTCAATGGACAGTCTCGAATCAGCCCCAGCATTTT. Based on the CDR3 plus reference TRBV28 and TRBJ1-5, the full variable domain is DVKVTQSSRYLVKRTGEKVFLECVQDMDHENMFWYRQDPGLGLRLIYFSYDVKMKEKGDIPEGYSVSREKKERFSLILESASTNQTSMYLCASQWTVSNQPQHFGDGTRLSIL.

V is TRBV28 and J is TRBJ2-3, with D unclear. Per the germline V gene, CDR1 is MDHEN and CDR2 is SYDVKM. Trimming took 1 base from V and 1 from J, leaving 12 bases between them. CDR3 size: 16 residues. CDR3 coding DNA: TGTGCCAGCAGTTTATTGGCTATTACGGGCACAGATACGCAGTATTTT. Protein sequence: CASSLLAITGTDTQYF. The full variable domain, its missing parts supplied by reference TRBV28 and TRBJ2-3, is DVKVTQSSRYLVKRTGEKVFLECVQDMDHENMFWYRQDPGLGLRLIYFSYDVKMKEKGDIPEGYSVSREKKERFSLILESASTNQTSMYLCASSLLAITGTDTQYFGPGTRLTVL.

This rearrangement joins TRBV4-2 to TRBJ1-3; D gene unclear. Germline CDR1 is LGHNA and CDR2 is YNFKEQ. V lost 0 bases and J lost 0, with 12 bases in between. This CDR3 contains 17 residues. In nucleotides, the CDR3 is TGTGCCAGCAGCCAAGACCTTGGGTACGTCTCTGGAAACACCATATATTTT. The encoded protein is CASSQDLGYVSGNTIYF.

The chain employs TRBV5-1 and TRBJ2-2, with a weak D call TRBD1 (5 bases). This CDR3 comprises 14 residues. Trimming took 7 bases from V and 3 from J, leaving 13 bases between them. Germline V gives CDR1 SGHRS, CDR2 YFSETQ. CDR3 residues: CASEEWGYTGELFF. The CDR3 region has the DNA TGCGCCAGCGAGGAGTGGGGCTACACCGGGGAGCTGTTTTTT.

This clone was observed once. CDR3 sequence: CASSQGQGRYDEQFF. CDR3 sequence (DNA): TGTGCCAGCAGCCAGGGACAGGGGAGGTACGATGAGCAGTTCTTC. The rearrangement uses TRBV7-6 and TRBJ2-1; TRBD1 aligns across 10 bases. CDR1 and CDR2 from the germline V gene are SGHVS and FNYEAQ. The trim removed 5 bases at V and 8 bases at J, leaving 9 bases unmatched. The CDR3 consists of 15 residues.